The 15 T cell receptor beta chains presented below share a single source sample, sequenced in a study of T cell repertoires in cytomegalovirus infection. TCRdb reanalysed the reads using MiXCR and keeps one entry per CDR3 protein. The sample lists roughly 280,000 distinct CDR3 sequences, approximately 10% seen once, with approximately 16% in the top ten. The sequenced material came from PBMCs. The origin of the receptors is a human donor in good health (CMV status not recorded). Some clones in this sample may be carry-over from other donors' samples.

The genes are TRBV6-2 or TRBV6-3 and TRBJ2-4; 7 bases match TRBD2. Germline-derived CDR1 and CDR2 are MNHEY and SVGEGT. After removal of 10 bases from V and 2 bases from J, the junction contained 8 bases not matched to a gene. This CDR3 region has 14 residues. CDR3 in DNA: TGTGCCACCACGGGCGGGAGCCCCAAAAACATTCAGTACTTC. It encodes CATTGGSPKNIQYF.

This clonotype has ten or more counts. The chain uses TRBV7-2 and TRBJ1-1; no clear D gene. The CDR3 is 14 residues long. Germline loops: CDR1 SGHTA, CDR2 FQGNSA. Trimming shortened V by 5 bases and J by 6 bases, and 16 bases separated the two germline ends. CDR3 sequence: CASSLGHGKAEAFF. The CDR3 DNA sequence: TGTGCCAGCAGCCTAGGGCACGGCAAGGCTGAAGCTTTCTTT.

This clonotype was seen more than once but under ten times. The J gene is TRBJ2-5, the V gene TRBV11-2; no definite D call. The CDR3 loop spans 13 amino acids. Germline CDR1 is SGHAT and CDR2 is FQNNGV. The germline V and J ends were trimmed by 3 bases and 7 bases, with 12 bases remaining between them. CDR3 sequence (DNA): TGTGCCAGCAGCTTGAGCCAGTCCGGGACCCAGTACTTC. This encodes CASSLSQSGTQYF.

This clonotype was seen a handful of times. The J gene is TRBJ2-1, the V gene TRBV6-1; the match to TRBD2 covers 8 bases. Per germline, CDR1 MNHNS and CDR2 SASEGT. CDR3 length equals 14 residues. The V and J ends lost 5 bases and 8 bases, in that order; junction bases with no gene match: 8. The CDR3, as DNA: TGTGCCAGCAGTTCACGGGAGGGAGAGGATGAGCAGTTCTTC. Amino acid sequence: CASSSREGEDEQFF.

This clonotype was detected only a few times. This chain links TRBV7-8 with TRBJ2-5; D gene ambiguous. The V and J ends lost 2 bases and 5 bases respectively, with 12 bases between them. The germline V gene has CDR1 SGHVS and CDR2 FQNEAQ. This CDR3 has 14 residues. CDR3 in amino acids: CASSLNGLAETQYF. The DNA of the CDR3 is TGTGCCAGCAGCTTAAACGGCTTAGCCGAGACCCAGTACTTC.

In its sample, this clonotype was seen many times. V is TRBV7-2 and J is TRBJ1-4; D gene ambiguous. V was shortened by 5 bases and J by 7 bases, with 20 bases between the two germline ends. Germline CDR1 and CDR2: SGHTA and FQGNSA. CDR3 length: 16 residues. Here the CDR3 reads CASSPFTPGDFEKLFF. In nucleotides, the CDR3 is TGTGCCAGCAGCCCGTTCACGCCAGGCGATTTTGAAAAACTGTTTTTT.

The chain recombines TRBV12-3 or TRBV12-4 with TRBJ1-4; no clear D gene. With 6 bases removed from V and 8 bases from J, the gap between germline ends came to 19 bases. The CDR3 covers 15 residues. Written as DNA, the CDR3 is TGTGCCAGCAGACCATCCGGGTCAGGCCACGAAAAACTGTTTTTT. It yields the protein CASRPSGSGHEKLFF.

This clonotype was observed at least ten times. This sequence joins TRBV28 and TRBJ2-5; D gene uncertain. From germline, CDR1 is MDHEN and CDR2 SYDVKM. The V end was cut by 3 bases, the J end by 1 base, with 6 bases between. The CDR3 is made up of 13 amino acids. The CDR3 DNA follows: TGTGCCAGCAGTTTTAGCTCCCAAGAGACCCAGTACTTC. Translation gives CASSFSSQETQYF.

This clonotype was seen a few times. V and J are TRBV5-1 and TRBJ1-6; 7 bases line up with TRBD1. CDR3 length: 17 amino acids. Germline assignment: CDR1 SGHRS and CDR2 YFSETQ. The J segment lost 0 bases and the V segment lost 0 bases, leaving 3 bases of the junction unmatched. The CDR3 here is CASSLEPGGSYNSPLHF. In nucleotides, the CDR3 is TGCGCCAGCAGCTTGGAGCCAGGGGGCTCCTATAATTCACCCCTCCACTTT.

This clonotype came up many times. The chain joins TRBV12-3 or TRBV12-4 to TRBJ2-3; 7 nucleotides align to TRBD2. Trimming at V came to 6 bases and at J to 2 bases, leaving 8 bases not matched to a gene. The CDR3 spans 15 residues. In DNA form, the CDR3 reads TGTGCCAGCAGGAACAATGCGGGAGACACAGATACGCAGTATTTT. Amino acids: CASRNNAGDTDTQYF.

The table lists this clonotype with many counts. The genes are TRBV12-3 or TRBV12-4 and TRBJ1-2; D remains ambiguous. This CDR3 is built from 14 residues. V lost 2 bases, J lost 3 bases, and 10 bases lay in between. The DNA of the CDR3 is TGTGCCAGCAGTTTACCACTGGCGCACTATGGCTACACCTTC. Amino acid sequence: CASSLPLAHYGYTF.

In this sample, this clonotype turned up a few times. V is TRBV12-3 or TRBV12-4 and J is TRBJ2-2; 7 bases are a match to TRBD2. V shed 0 bases, J shed 7 bases, and the junction held 5 bases outside the gene matches. This CDR3 has 15 amino acids. The DNA for the CDR3 is TGTGCCAGCAGTTTAGCGGGAGGGCTTAGCGGGGAGCTGTTTTTT. It translates to CASSLAGGLSGELFF.

This clonotype was counted at least ten times. The V call is TRBV12-3 or TRBV12-4, the J call TRBJ2-7; perhaps TRBD1 as D (6 bases). The CDR3 covers 16 residues. Trimming took 1 base from V and 2 from J, leaving 15 bases between them. DNA of the CDR3: TGTGCCAGCAGTTTAGAGGTTAGGACAGCAACCTACGAGCAGTACTTC. It yields the protein CASSLEVRTATYEQYF.

This clonotype was detected many times. This rearrangement joins TRBV7-9 to TRBJ2-1, with D tentatively TRBD2 (6 bases). V was clipped by 4 bases and J by 4 bases, with 17 bases between them. This CDR3 has 16 residues. Per germline, CDR1 SEHNR and CDR2 FQNEAQ (reference sequence). The CDR3 reads CASSSAKGGVYNEQFF. CDR3 nucleotides: TGTGCCAGCAGCTCCGCCAAGGGCGGGGTTTACAATGAGCAGTTCTTC.

A few counts support this clonotype. The chain is built from TRBV19 and TRBJ1-1; D may be TRBD1 (5 bases). V gave up 3 bases and J gave up 2 bases, with 10 bases separating them. CDR1 is LNHDA, CDR2 SQIVND, per germline (reference sequence). This CDR3 is built from 14 residues. The CDR3 DNA sequence: TGTGCCAGTAGTATCCGGGGGGGAAACACTGAAGCTTTCTTT. Protein product: CASSIRGGNTEAFF.